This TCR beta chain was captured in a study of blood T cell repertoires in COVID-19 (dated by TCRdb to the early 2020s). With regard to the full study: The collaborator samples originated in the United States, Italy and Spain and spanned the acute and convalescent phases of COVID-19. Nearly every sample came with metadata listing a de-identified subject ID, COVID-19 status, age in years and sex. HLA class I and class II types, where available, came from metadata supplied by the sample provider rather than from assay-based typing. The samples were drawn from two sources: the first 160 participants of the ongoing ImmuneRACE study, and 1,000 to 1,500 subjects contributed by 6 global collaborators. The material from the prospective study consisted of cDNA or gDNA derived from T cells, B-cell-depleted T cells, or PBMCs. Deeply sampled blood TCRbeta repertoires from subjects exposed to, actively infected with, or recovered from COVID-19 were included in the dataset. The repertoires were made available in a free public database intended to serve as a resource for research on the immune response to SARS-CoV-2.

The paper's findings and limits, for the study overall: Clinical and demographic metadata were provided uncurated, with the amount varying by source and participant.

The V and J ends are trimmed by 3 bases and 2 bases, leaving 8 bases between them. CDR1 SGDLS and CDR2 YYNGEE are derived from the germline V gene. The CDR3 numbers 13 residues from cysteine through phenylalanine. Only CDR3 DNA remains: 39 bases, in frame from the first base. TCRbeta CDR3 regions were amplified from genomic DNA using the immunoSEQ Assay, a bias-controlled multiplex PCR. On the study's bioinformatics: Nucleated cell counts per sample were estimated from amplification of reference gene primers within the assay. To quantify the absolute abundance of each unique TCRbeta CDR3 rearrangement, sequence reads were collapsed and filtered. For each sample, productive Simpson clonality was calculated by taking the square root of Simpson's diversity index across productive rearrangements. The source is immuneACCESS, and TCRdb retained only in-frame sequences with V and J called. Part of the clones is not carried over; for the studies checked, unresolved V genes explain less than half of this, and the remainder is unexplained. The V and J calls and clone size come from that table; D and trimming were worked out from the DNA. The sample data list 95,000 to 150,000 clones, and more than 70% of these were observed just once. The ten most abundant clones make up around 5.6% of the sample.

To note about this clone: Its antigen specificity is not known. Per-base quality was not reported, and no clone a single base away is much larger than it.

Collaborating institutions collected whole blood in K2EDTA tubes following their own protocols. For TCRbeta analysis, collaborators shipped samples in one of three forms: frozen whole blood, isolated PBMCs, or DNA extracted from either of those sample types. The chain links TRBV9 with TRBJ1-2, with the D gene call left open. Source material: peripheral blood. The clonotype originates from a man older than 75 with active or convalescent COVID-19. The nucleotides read TGTGCCAGCAGCGATGGAGGGAACTATGGCTACACCTTC. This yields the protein CASSDGGNYGYTF.